Each of the 27 T cell receptor beta chains below was sequenced from the same sample in a study of CD8+CD57+ T cells in acquired aplastic anemia. CDR3 and TCR beta VDJ profiling relied on genomic DNA as the template. From the reads, TCRdb called clonotypes with MiXCR, one entry per CDR3 protein. The profile covers 200,000 to 250,000 distinct CDR3 sequences, with about half appearing a single time and 15% to 20% taken by the ten largest. Flow cytometry had shown expanded CD8+CD57+ cells in the patients chosen for sequencing. The sequenced sample consisted of sorted CD4+, CD8+, or CD8+CD57+ T cells (not recorded which) from PBMCs. These receptors all stem from a human donor with aplastic anemia.

This chain joins TRBV20-1 and TRBJ2-5, with 12 bases aligning to TRBD2. V was pared by 0 bases and J by 5 bases, with 7 bases of the junction left unmatched. The CDR3 sequence is 16 residues long. The germline gives CDR1 DFQATT, CDR2 SNEGSKA (reference sequence). CDR3 coding DNA: TGCAGTGCTAGAGATCATCTAGCGGGAGGGTGGGAGACCCAGTACTTC. Its translation is CSARDHLAGGWETQYF.

A few counts support this clonotype. The chain recombines TRBV18 with TRBJ1-1, with D maybe TRBD1 (5 bases). This CDR3 region has 15 residues. Trimming pared 5 bases from V and 4 bases from J, leaving 17 bases between. Per germline, CDR1 KGHSH and CDR2 LQKENI. The CDR3 is CASSTGTPRSTEAFF. CDR3 DNA sequence: TGTGCCAGCTCAACCGGGACTCCCAGGTCCACTGAAGCTTTCTTT.

The rearrangement links TRBV7-3 to TRBJ1-2; D ambiguous. The CDR3 length is 14 residues. Trimming took 2 bases from V and 6 from J, leaving 13 bases between them. The germline CDR1 and CDR2 sequences are SGHTA and FQGTGA. The CDR3 here is CASSLEGSFDGYTF. The CDR3 DNA is TGTGCCAGCAGCTTAGAAGGGAGTTTTGATGGCTACACCTTC.

The gene calls are TRBV20-1 and TRBJ1-2; a weak D match, TRBD1 (6 bases). The CDR3 extends over 11 amino acids. CDR1 is DFQATT and CDR2 is SNEGSKA in the germline V gene (reference sequence). The V end lost 3 bases, the J end lost 8 bases, and 10 bases lay between the germline ends. The CDR3 DNA reads TGCAGTGCTAGTTACAGGGTCGGCTACACCTTC. Protein: CSASYRVGYTF.

Concerning this clonotype itself: A much more abundant neighbour one base away suggests this may be a read error. The chain recombines TRBV9 with TRBJ1-2; D is possibly TRBD1 (5 bases). The CDR3 runs 12 residues. CDR1 SGDLS and CDR2 YYNGEE come from the germline V gene. The CDR3 DNA follows: TGTGCCAGCAGCAACCAGAATAGGGGCTACGCCTTC. Translation: CASSNQNRGYAF.

The rearrangement uses TRBV5-5 and TRBJ2-7; 7 bases are a match to TRBD1. CDR1 SGHKS and CDR2 YYEKEE come from the germline V gene (reference sequence). Trimming at V came to 2 bases and at J to 4 bases, leaving 9 bases not matched to a gene. This CDR3 has 15 residues. The chain's CDR3 is CASSLALDRDYEQYF. The CDR3 DNA follows: TGTGCCAGCAGCTTAGCACTAGACAGGGATTACGAGCAGTACTTC.

There are many counts of this clonotype. The rearrangement uses TRBV7-3 and TRBJ2-5, with 13 bases fitting TRBD2. With V trimmed by 3 bases and J by 5 bases, 3 bases remained unmatched. The length of the CDR3 is 15 residues. Looked up from germline, CDR1 is SGHTA and CDR2 is FQGTGA. The CDR3 DNA is TGTGCCAGCAGCTTGACTAGCGGGGGGTGGGAGACCCAGTACTTC. It codes for CASSLTSGGWETQYF.

This clonotype was seen repeatedly, ten times or more. The V call is TRBV5-1, the J call TRBJ1-1, with D tentatively TRBD1 (5 bases). The germline CDR1 and CDR2 sequences are SGHRS and YFSETQ. This CDR3 comprises 15 residues. The V end was cut by 0 bases, the J end by 0 bases, with 9 bases between. The CDR3 is CASSLVGGLNTEAFF. The CDR3 coding sequence is TGCGCCAGCAGCTTGGTGGGGGGACTGAACACTGAAGCTTTCTTT. Supplemented by reference TRBV5-1 and TRBJ1-1, the full variable domain reads KAGVTQTPRYLIKTRGQQVTLSCSPISGHRSVSWYQQTPGQGLQFLFEYFSETQRNKGNFPGRFSGRQFSNSRSEMNVSTLELGDSALYLCASSLVGGLNTEAFFGQGTRLTVV.

The rearrangement joins TRBV30 to TRBJ1-2; no clear D. CDR1 GTSNPN and CDR2 SVGIG come from the germline V gene (reference sequence). The CDR3 has 12 amino acids. The V end was cut by 0 bases, the J end by 6 bases, with 8 bases between. CDR3 loop: CAWSVTTDGYTF. CDR3 DNA sequence: TGTGCCTGGAGTGTCACAACCGATGGCTACACCTTC.

This clonotype was observed many times. V is TRBV2 and J is TRBJ1-1; D possibly corresponds to TRBD1 (5 bases). Germline loops: CDR1 SNHLY, CDR2 FYNNEI. Trimming removed 1 base from V and 3 bases from J, with 6 bases in between. The CDR3 sequence is 13 residues long. The CDR3 sequence: CASSEGGDTEAFF. The CDR3 bases are TGTGCCAGCAGTGAAGGGGGGGACACTGAAGCTTTCTTT.

A note on this clonotype: This may be a read error, as it is one base from a much larger clone. The chain couples TRBV7-9 to TRBJ1-2; 10 positions match TRBD1. Germline assignment: CDR1 SEHNR and CDR2 FQNEAQ (reference sequence). This CDR3 has 15 residues. V shed 7 bases and J 10 bases; nucleotides not matched to a gene: 15. The DNA for the CDR3 is TGTGCCAGCATCTTTCCCCAGGACAGGGGGGAGATCTACACCTTC. Protein: CASIFPQDRGEIYTF.

The chain links TRBV12-3 or TRBV12-4 to TRBJ2-2, with D perhaps matching TRBD1 (5 bases). This CDR3 is 15 amino acids long. The V gene lost 2 bases and the J gene lost 5 bases, with 12 bases spanning the gap. The CDR3 nucleotides are TGTGCCAGCAGTTTAAAGTTACGGACAACCGGGGAGCTGTTTTTT. As protein: CASSLKLRTTGELFF.

This clonotype appeared a few times. This clone may be a read error of a much larger clone one base away. The V gene is TRBV29-1, the J gene TRBJ2-3; possible D gene TRBD1, 6 bases. The CDR3 is 12 amino acids. The germline V gene encodes CDR1 SQVTM and CDR2 ANQGSEA. The CDR3 here is CGVAQDRDTQYF. CDR3 in DNA: TGCGGCGTTGCCCAGGACAGAGATACGCAGTATTTT.

In its sample, this clonotype was seen many times. The chain is built from TRBV15 and TRBJ2-1, with D possibly matching TRBD1 (5 bases). The germline V and J ends were trimmed by 5 bases and 2 bases, with 19 bases remaining between them. Looked up from germline, CDR1 is LNHNV and CDR2 is YYDKDF (reference sequence). The length of the CDR3 is 17 residues. The CDR3 DNA reads as TGTGCCACCAGCCCTACCACCAGGACACACACCTACAATGAGCAGTTCTTC. Translation: CATSPTTRTHTYNEQFF.

CDR3 DNA: TGTGCCAGCAGCGAGACAGGCACCCCGGGCGAAAAACTGTTTTTT. The encoded protein is CASSETGTPGEKLFF. This rearrangement joins TRBV6-5 to TRBJ1-4; maybe TRBD1 (6 bases). The CDR3 is made up of 15 amino acids. The V end lost 6 bases, the J end lost 8 bases, and 19 bases lay between the germline ends. The germline V gene encodes CDR1 MNHEY and CDR2 SVGAGI.

This clonotype occurred once. The CDR3 carries no conserved terminal phenylalanine or tryptophan, so it likely arises from a read error. The DNA is left out, because the CDR3 cannot be placed on it with certainty; the CDR3 is given as TCRdb lists it. The CDR3 is CASSYGGLAG. V is TRBV6-6 and J is TRBJ2-1; the DNA was not compared with TRBD2, the D call given in the table. The CDR3 totals 10 residues, both ends included. Germline loops: CDR1 MNHNY, CDR2 SVGAGI (reference sequence).

This clonotype was counted at least ten times. The rearrangement uses TRBV19 and TRBJ2-2, with a weak D call TRBD1 (6 bases). Looked up from germline, CDR1 is LNHDA and CDR2 is SQIVND (reference sequence). CDR3 length: 16 amino acids. The V gene lost 0 bases and the J gene lost 0 bases, with 8 bases spanning the gap. The chain's CDR3 is CASSIEGAANTGELFF. The DNA for the CDR3 is TGTGCCAGTAGTATAGAGGGGGCCGCGAACACCGGGGAGCTGTTTTTT.

This clonotype was detected only a few times. This sequence joins TRBV7-9 and TRBJ2-3; 10 nucleotides agree with TRBD1. The junction had 3 bases not matched to a gene; V was cut back by 4 bases and J by 2 bases. The length of the CDR3 is 15 residues. CDR1 is SEHNR, CDR2 FQNEAQ, per germline (reference sequence). In DNA form, the CDR3 reads TGTGCCAGCAGCTCCGGGACAGGGGACACAGATACGCAGTATTTT. Encoded protein: CASSSGTGDTDTQYF.

This clonotype has ten or more counts. The rearrangement uses TRBV9 and TRBJ2-5; no clear D. Trimming took off 0 bases at V and 5 bases at J, with 8 bases between the two ends. This CDR3 spans 13 amino acids. Germline lookup yields CDR1 SGDLS and CDR2 YYNGEE. The CDR3 DNA reads TGTGCCAGCAGCGTAGAGATGGGGGAGACCCAGTACTTC. It encodes CASSVEMGETQYF.

This clonotype was seen at least ten times. The V call is TRBV19, the J call TRBJ1-4; TRBD1 matches 8 bases. With V trimmed by 5 bases and J by 5 bases, 4 bases remained unmatched. The germline gives CDR1 LNHDA, CDR2 SQIVND (reference sequence). The CDR3 consists of 14 residues. The CDR3 here is CASSRDRSNEKLFF. Written as DNA, the CDR3 is TGTGCCAGTAGTCGGGACAGGTCGAATGAAAAACTGTTTTTT.

The gene calls are TRBV7-2 and TRBJ2-6; TRBD1 aligns across 8 bases. The junction had 14 bases not matched to a gene; V was cut back by 8 bases and J by 2 bases. The CDR3 loop spans 18 amino acids. Germline assignment: CDR1 SGHTA and CDR2 FQGNSA. CDR3 region: CASGKSGQGAAGANVLTF. The CDR3 DNA follows: TGTGCCAGCGGTAAAAGTGGGCAGGGGGCTGCTGGGGCCAACGTCCTGACTTTC.

This clonotype was counted ten times or more. CDR3 in amino acids: CSVGWLSSGANVLTF. The CDR3 DNA follows: TGCAGCGTTGGTTGGTTGAGCTCTGGGGCCAACGTCCTGACTTTC. This chain joins TRBV29-1 and TRBJ2-6; D gene uncertain. This CDR3 comprises 15 residues. Deletions cut 4 bases from V and 0 bases from J, with 10 bases between. Germline V lookup: CDR1 SQVTM, CDR2 ANQGSEA.

The V and J genes are TRBV7-3 and TRBJ1-2; D not certain. The CDR3 is made up of 14 amino acids. V lost 5 bases and J 8 bases, leaving 18 bases between the germline ends. CDR1 is SGHTA, CDR2 FQGTGA, per germline. Here the CDR3 DNA reads TGTGCCAGCAGCCCCCGTAGGGAGGGTGGCGGCTACACCTTC. It specifies CASSPRREGGGYTF. Together with reference TRBV7-3 and TRBJ1-2, the CDR3 gives the full variable domain: GAGVSQTPSNKVTEKGKYVELRCDPISGHTALYWYRQSLGQGPEFLIYFQGTGAADDSGLPNDRFFAVRPEGSVSTLKIQRTERGDSAVYLCASSPRREGGGYTFGSGTRLTVV.

This clonotype was seen more than once but under ten times. A much larger clone lies one base from this, so it may be a read error. V usage is TRBV5-1 and J usage is TRBJ2-7; TRBD1 matches at 10 bases. Germline trimming cut 7 bases from V and 7 bases from J; bases unmatched to any gene: 14. The CDR3 sequence is 15 residues long. Germline-derived CDR1 and CDR2 are SGHRS and YFSETQ. The CDR3 protein is CASVPGQGKGNEQYF. The CDR3 DNA reads TGCGCCAGCGTACCGGGACAGGGGAAAGGCAATGAGCAGTACTTC.

About this clonotype itself: This may come from a read error, since a much larger clone is one base off. The CDR3 loop reads CASSQRGPTGTQYF. The DNA for the CDR3 is TGTGCCAGCAGCCAGCGGGGCCCCACAGGTACGCAGTATTTT. The chain couples TRBV9 to TRBJ2-3; TRBD2 aligns across 7 bases. Germline V gene data show CDR1 as SGDLS and CDR2 as YYNGEE. The CDR3 extends over 14 amino acids.

The rearrangement links TRBV4-2 to TRBJ2-1, with D tentatively TRBD2 (6 bases). The J call is uncertain, as TRBJ2-7 better fits the DNA end. CDR3 length: 14 amino acids. Germline V gives CDR1 LGHNA, CDR2 YNFKEQ. CDR3 loop: CASSRGTEVYEQYF. Written as DNA, the CDR3 is TGTGCCAGCAGCCGCGGGACGGAAGTCTACGAGCAGTACTTC.

The chain is built from TRBV29-1 and TRBJ2-7; 11 bases are shared with TRBD1. This CDR3 has 13 residues. Germline CDR1 reads SQVTM; CDR2 reads ANQGSEA. Trimming at V came to 7 bases and at J to 4 bases, leaving 6 bases not matched to a gene. The CDR3 DNA reads as TGCAGCGCAAGGACAGGGGGCGAATACGAGCAGTACTTC. This sequence encodes CSARTGGEYEQYF.